What follows is one T cell receptor (beta chain) and its context. Its antigen is not identified. This sample stems from a study of cytomegalovirus exposure and HLA in healthy donors. Study findings and constraints: Within a later analysis, the majority of CMV-associated TCR beta chains appeared HLA-restricted.

It was with 60 Vbeta and 13 Jbeta primers that the PCR ran. Method: immunoSEQ multiplex PCR; TCRdb's copy keeps in-frame clones and lacks some. Altogether about 90,000 clones are present, roughly 58% being singletons, with the ten largest covering 5% to 6.5%. Among the donors, all were healthy bone marrow donors. Material for sequencing was PBMCs. This sequence was found in a woman in her 30s in good health and CMV-seropositive.

CDR3 sequence reads: CASSSAVGGGSQPQHF. DNA for the CDR3: TGTGCCAGCAGCTCGGCCGTCGGGGGAGGGAGTCAGCCCCAGCATTTT. The V call is TRBV11-2, the J call TRBJ1-5; TRBD1 is a possible D gene (5 bases). Germline assignment: CDR1 SGHAT and CDR2 FQNNGV. The CDR3 has 16 amino acids. The ends were cut back, 4 bases at V and 6 bases at J, with 19 bases in the middle. Variable domain in full (rest from reference TRBV11-2 and TRBJ1-5): EAGVAQSPRYKIIEKRQSVAFWCNPISGHATLYWYQQILGQGPKLLIQFQNNGVVDDSQLPKDRFSAERLKGVDSTLKIQPAKLEDSAVYLCASSSAVGGGSQPQHFGDGTRLSIL.